The T cell receptor (beta chain) described here comes from a study of identical twins. The CDR3 contains 14 residues. Trimming at V came to 10 bases and at J to 6 bases, leaving 6 bases not matched to a gene. Looked up from germline, CDR1 is ENHRY and CDR2 is SYGVKD. Template switching added a universal primer site; cDNA carried unique molecular identifiers. TCRdb used MiXCR to reprocess the 5' RACE reads, holding one entry per CDR3 protein. The sample shows around 960,000 distinct CDR3 sequences, over 9% of them seen only once. The same data also went into a second study, on yellow fever vaccine responses in identical twins.

The source is a woman between 18 and 30 years old in good health. The V and J genes are TRBV10-3 and TRBJ2-2; 12 bases line up with TRBD2. Sequencing was done on a sample of PBMCs. Here the CDR3 DNA reads TGTGCCACCGGACTAGCGGGACAGGCCGGGGAGCTGTTTTTT. This codes for CATGLAGQAGELFF.